These T cell receptor beta chains were read from a single sample in a study of cytomegalovirus exposure and HLA in healthy donors. Profiling relied on immunoSEQ multiplex PCR, and the TCRdb table lists in-frame clones only, not all of them. The sample holds nearly 200,000 clones, 70% to 80% seen once. Input material: PBMCs. The receptors here all came from a male donor in good health and CMV-seropositive. Both conserved end residues are part of each CDR3. A D gene is named only where the DNA matches it firmly. The size field is filled for only some rows; it gives once, few, many or a size class.

-,TRBV7-6,TRBJ2-7,-,CASSLAPSRGQPYEQYF,TGTGCCAGCAGCTTAGCCCCCTCACGGGGACAACCCTACGAGCAGTACTTC
-,TRBV18,TRBJ2-6,-,CASSPVGQSGANVLTF,TGTGCCAGCTCACCGGTTGGGCAGTCTGGGGCCAACGTCCTGACTTTC
few,TRBV19,TRBJ1-5,-,CASSIQGSNQPQHF,TGTGCCAGTAGTATCCAGGGTAGCAATCAGCCCCAGCATTTT
few,TRBV29-1,TRBJ1-1,-,CSVLTALGSEAFF,TGCAGCGTACTCACAGCACTGGGGAGTGAAGCTTTCTTT
few,TRBV27,TRBJ2-1,-,CASSLNSGLFNEQFF,TGTGCCAGCAGTTTAAACTCGGGACTTTTCAATGAGCAGTTCTTC
-,TRBV7-6,TRBJ2-7,TRBD1,CASSTISGQGSYEQYF,TGTGCCAGCAGCACTATCTCGGGACAGGGATCTTACGAGCAGTACTTC
-,TRBV4-2,TRBJ2-5,TRBD2,CASSQSGGGIGETQYF,TGTGCCAGCAGCCAATCGGGGGGTGGAATAGGAGAGACCCAGTACTTC
-,TRBV5-6,TRBJ2-1,-,CASSLAAGPNEQFF,TGTGCCAGCAGCTTGGCGGCAGGGCCAAATGAGCAGTTCTTC
-,TRBV10-3,TRBJ2-2,-,CAISESKISDTGELFF,TGTGCCATCAGTGAGTCGAAAATCTCGGACACCGGGGAGCTGTTTTTT
-,TRBV19,TRBJ1-5,-,CASSSDRQWPQHF,TGTGCCAGTAGTTCGGACAGACAATGGCCCCAGCATTTT
-,TRBV4-1,TRBJ1-2,-,CASSQEEWGWGYTF,TGCGCCAGCAGCCAAGAGGAGTGGGGCTGGGGCTACACCTTC
-,TRBV7-3,TRBJ2-2,-,CASSPSGSGELFF,TGTGCCAGCAGCCCCAGCGGGTCCGGGGAGCTGTTTTTT